Shown below are 24 T cell receptor beta chains from a single sample sequenced in a study of cytomegalovirus exposure and HLA in healthy donors. Primers for the PCR totalled 60 Vbeta and 13 Jbeta. The data were produced by immunoSEQ multiplex PCR, yet TCRdb's version contains in-frame clones alone and is incomplete. The table has about 130,000 clones, 55% to 75% seen once. The specimen was PBMCs. The receptors here all came from a man aged 30 to 45 in good health and CMV-seronegative.

This clone showed up just a few times. The rearrangement uses TRBV28 and TRBJ1-1, with unresolved D. Germline CDR1 and CDR2: MDHEN and SYDVKM. CDR3 length equals 12 residues. V lost 4 bases to trimming and J lost 3 bases, with 6 bases between them. CDR3 protein: CASSSVDTEAFF. The CDR3 DNA is TGTGCCAGCAGTTCAGTGGACACTGAAGCTTTCTTT.

The chain couples TRBV19 to TRBJ2-5; 10 positions agree with TRBD1. TRBJ2-7 explains the end of the DNA better; the J call may be wrong. The CDR3 has 15 residues. Germline V gives CDR1 LNHDA, CDR2 SQIVND (reference sequence). CDR3 loop: CASSLRTGGRNEQYF. In DNA form, the CDR3 reads TGTGCCAGTAGTCTACGGACAGGGGGTAGGAACGAGCAGTACTTC.

This clone has more than one count but fewer than ten. The rearrangement links TRBV27 to TRBJ1-2, with no clear D. Germline CDR1 reads MNHEY; CDR2 reads SMNVEV (reference sequence). The CDR3 consists of 15 residues. Trimming pared 2 bases from V and 2 bases from J, leaving 12 bases between. The CDR3 protein is CASSLNGDGNYGYTF. The CDR3 coding sequence is TGTGCCAGCAGTTTAAACGGGGATGGGAACTATGGCTACACCTTC.

V gene TRBV28 combines with J gene TRBJ1-4; D is perhaps TRBD1 (5 bases). The CDR3 loop spans 15 amino acids. Deletions cut 5 bases from V and 4 bases from J, with 14 bases between. From germline, CDR1 is MDHEN and CDR2 SYDVKM. The CDR3 is CASSNPRDGNEKLFF. CDR3 coding DNA: TGTGCCAGCAGTAATCCCAGGGATGGTAATGAAAAACTGTTTTTT.

The chain recombines TRBV7-2 with TRBJ1-5; TRBD1 might be the D (6 bases). Germline CDR1 is SGHTA and CDR2 is FQGNSA. V dropped 10 bases and J dropped 6 bases, with 16 bases sitting between them. This CDR3 comprises 13 residues. As DNA, the CDR3 is TGTGCCACTAGGGGGGGGGCCGGTCAGCCCCAGCATTTT. It encodes CATRGGAGQPQHF.

V usage is TRBV11-2 and J usage is TRBJ2-5; TRBD2 is a possible D gene (5 bases). The CDR3 length is 11 residues. Trimming left V 3 bases short and J 7 bases short, with 6 bases between. CDR1 is SGHAT, CDR2 FQNNGV, per germline. The CDR3 nucleotides read TGTGCCAGCAGCTTGGCGGGGACCCAGTACTTC. It is translated as CASSLAGTQYF.

The chain uses TRBV28 and TRBJ2-5; D is unresolved. With the DNA end fitting TRBJ2-7 better, the J assignment may be wrong. The CDR3 totals 13 residues. Germline V gene lookup returns CDR1 MDHEN and CDR2 SYDVKM. CDR3 DNA: TGTGCCAGCAGTTTCGCCGGGTCCTACGAGCAGTACTTC. This sequence encodes CASSFAGSYEQYF.

V usage is TRBV10-1 and J usage is TRBJ1-4, with 8 bases lining up with TRBD1. CDR3 length: 15 residues. Germline lookup yields CDR1 WNHNN and CDR2 SYGVQD (reference sequence). The junction had 11 bases not matched to a gene; V was cut back by 0 bases and J by 14 bases. CDR3 nucleotide sequence: TGCGCCAGCAGTGAGTCGGGGACAGGCTCGAAAAGGCTGTTTTTT. This sequence encodes CASSESGTGSKRLFF.

The chain links TRBV7-9 to TRBJ2-5; possible D gene TRBD2, 5 bases. Germline values: CDR1 SEHNR, CDR2 FQNEAQ (reference sequence). With 4 bases removed from V and 13 bases from J, the gap between germline ends came to 10 bases. There are 10 residues in the CDR3. This CDR3 reads CASSSTGLYF. CDR3 nucleotides: TGTGCCAGCAGCTCTACGGGATTGTACTTC.

The V and J genes are TRBV5-5 and TRBJ2-4; no reliable D call. V lost 3 bases and J 10 bases, leaving 8 bases between the germline ends. Germline V gives CDR1 SGHKS, CDR2 YYEKEE (reference sequence). This CDR3 region has 11 residues. DNA of the CDR3: TGTGCCAGCAGCTCCCCGGGTATTCAGTACTTC. Protein sequence: CASSSPGIQYF.

The chain is built from TRBV18 and TRBJ1-2, with TRBD1 matching 8 bases. V lost 3 bases to trimming and J lost 4 bases; unmatched junction nucleotides: 1. CDR3 length: 13 residues. In germline, CDR1 is KGHSH, CDR2 LQKENI. CDR3 sequence: CASSPDRVYGYTF. CDR3 DNA sequence: TGTGCCAGCTCACCGGACAGGGTCTATGGCTACACCTTC.

J is TRBJ2-7 and V is TRBV4-3, with 7 bases that match TRBD2. Germline V CDR1 and CDR2: LGHNA, YSLEER. The V gene end was trimmed by 3 bases and the J gene end by 7 bases; junction bases not matched to a gene: 18. This CDR3 spans 17 amino acids. CDR3 amino acids: CASSQIIPGEGLEEQYF. As DNA, the CDR3 is TGCGCCAGCAGCCAGATAATTCCGGGGGAGGGCTTAGAAGAGCAGTACTTC.

V gene TRBV15 combines with J gene TRBJ1-2, with 7 bases identical to TRBD1. V shed 1 base, J shed 3 bases, and the junction held 8 bases outside the gene matches. Germline CDR1 and CDR2: LNHNV and YYDKDF (reference sequence). The CDR3 loop spans 16 amino acids. In nucleotides, the CDR3 is TGTGCCACCAGCAGAGCGACAGGGTCGGGATACTATGGCTACACCTTC. Translated: CATSRATGSGYYGYTF.

This clone occurred a few times. V and J are TRBV10-3 and TRBJ1-1; D is perhaps TRBD1 (5 bases). Germline assignment: CDR1 ENHRY and CDR2 SYGVKD. Trimming cost V 0 bases and J 1 base, with 6 bases left between them. The CDR3 sequence is 14 residues long. The CDR3 loop reads CAISESGANTEAFF. CDR3 sequence (DNA): TGTGCCATCAGTGAGTCTGGGGCGAACACTGAAGCTTTCTTT.

This clone was observed a handful of times. The rearrangement links TRBV7-2 to TRBJ2-3; perhaps TRBD2 as D (5 bases). V lost 1 base, J lost 3 bases, and 8 bases lay in between. This CDR3 is built from 14 residues. CDR1 is SGHTA, CDR2 FQGNSA, per germline. The CDR3 protein is CASSLGRATDTQYF. The CDR3 region has the DNA TGTGCCAGCAGCTTAGGGCGGGCGACAGATACGCAGTATTTT.

The V and J genes are TRBV7-2 and TRBJ1-2; D call uncertain. This CDR3 contains 17 residues. Trimming stripped 4 bases from V and 2 bases from J, with 20 bases between. CDR1 is SGHTA, CDR2 FQGNSA, per germline. The CDR3 loop is CASSSPGADQRNYGYTF. As DNA, the CDR3 is TGTGCCAGCAGCTCCCCGGGAGCAGACCAGCGAAACTATGGCTACACCTTC.

This chain connects TRBV9 to TRBJ2-3, with 10 bases aligning to TRBD2. The germline V gene encodes CDR1 SGDLS and CDR2 YYNGEE. The junction had 12 bases not matched to a gene; V was cut back by 0 bases and J by 2 bases. The CDR3 length is 19 residues. CDR3 bases: TGTGCCAGCAGCGTAGTTGAGCGGGGGGGCCAGGGAGACACAGATACGCAGTATTTT. Its protein product is CASSVVERGGQGDTDTQYF.

The chain links TRBV6-6 to TRBJ1-1; 8 bases are shared with TRBD1. Germline CDR1 reads MNHNY; CDR2 reads SVGAGI (reference sequence). The junction had 10 bases not matched to a gene; V was cut back by 6 bases and J by 4 bases. CDR3 size: 15 residues. The CDR3 protein is CASRPPTGDPTEAFF. CDR3 DNA sequence: TGTGCCAGCAGACCCCCGACAGGGGATCCCACTGAAGCTTTCTTT.

This chain connects TRBV5-4 to TRBJ2-3; a weak D match, TRBD2 (5 bases). V lost 0 bases to trimming and J lost 0 bases, with 11 bases between them. This CDR3 comprises 16 residues. Germline-derived CDR1 and CDR2 are SGHNT and YYREEE (reference sequence). The chain's CDR3 is CASSLAGYASTDTQYF. CDR3 DNA sequence: TGTGCCAGCAGCTTGGCGGGGTACGCTAGCACAGATACGCAGTATTTT.

The gene calls are TRBV27 and TRBJ2-2; the match to TRBD1 covers 7 bases. Trimming removed 6 bases from V and 4 bases from J; junction bases left unmatched: 5. CDR1 and CDR2 (germline): MNHEY, SMNVEV (reference sequence). The CDR3 runs 14 residues. This CDR3 reads CASRTGTVTGELFF. CDR3 DNA: TGTGCCAGCAGAACCGGGACAGTCACCGGGGAGCTGTTTTTT.

This sequence joins TRBV9 and TRBJ2-3; D might be TRBD1 (5 bases). CDR1 and CDR2 (germline): SGDLS, YYNGEE. The CDR3 covers 16 residues. The ends were cut back, 3 bases at V and 3 bases at J, with 17 bases in the middle. The CDR3 is CASSAVRGLGTDTQYF. CDR3 nucleotides: TGTGCCAGCAGCGCCGTAAGGGGATTGGGAACAGATACGCAGTATTTT.

This chain links TRBV28 with TRBJ2-1; weak D call: TRBD2 (5 bases). V was trimmed by 6 bases and J by 6 bases, leaving 15 bases between them. The CDR3 is 14 residues long. Germline CDR1 MDHEN, CDR2 SYDVKM. In DNA form, the CDR3 reads TGTGCCAGCAGCTCCGCGGGTGGAATCAATGAGCAGTTCTTC. It is translated as CASSSAGGINEQFF.

The chain links TRBV7-9 to TRBJ1-4; D is ambiguous. CDR3 length equals 12 residues. The V and J ends lost 5 bases and 8 bases respectively, with 9 bases between them. In germline, CDR1 is SEHNR, CDR2 FQNEAQ (reference sequence). In DNA form, the CDR3 reads TGTGCCAGCAGCCCATCATTGGAAAAACTGTTTTTT. Amino acids: CASSPSLEKLFF.

The V call is TRBV5-4, the J call TRBJ2-7; 8 bases are shared with TRBD1. With V trimmed by 3 bases and J by 5 bases, 10 bases remained unmatched. Germline-derived CDR1 and CDR2 are SGHNT and YYREEE (reference sequence). The CDR3 loop spans 15 amino acids. The CDR3 protein is CASSYGQGRLDEQYF. In DNA form, the CDR3 reads TGTGCCAGCAGCTACGGACAGGGAAGGCTGGACGAGCAGTACTTC.